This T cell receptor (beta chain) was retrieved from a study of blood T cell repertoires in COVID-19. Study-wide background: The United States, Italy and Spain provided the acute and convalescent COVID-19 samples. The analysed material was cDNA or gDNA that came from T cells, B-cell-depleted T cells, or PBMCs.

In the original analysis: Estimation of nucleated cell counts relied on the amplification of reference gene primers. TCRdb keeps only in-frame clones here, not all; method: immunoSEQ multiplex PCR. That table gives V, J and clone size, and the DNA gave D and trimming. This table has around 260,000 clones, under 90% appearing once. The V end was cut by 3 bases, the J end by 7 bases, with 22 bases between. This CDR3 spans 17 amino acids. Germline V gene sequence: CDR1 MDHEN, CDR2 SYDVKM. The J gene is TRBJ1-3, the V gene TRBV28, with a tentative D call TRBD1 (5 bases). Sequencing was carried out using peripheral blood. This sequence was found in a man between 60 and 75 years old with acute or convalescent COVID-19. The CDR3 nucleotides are TGTGCCAGCAGTTTTCAGATCCAGGGCTTCAGACGGAACACCATATATTTT. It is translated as CASSFQIQGFRRNTIYF.